Listed here are 2 T cell receptor beta chains from one sample, sequenced in a study of blood T cell repertoires in COVID-19. The method was immunoSEQ multiplex PCR; TCRdb's version includes in-frame clones alone and lacks a portion of them. The sample yields approximately 220,000 clones, 75% to 90% seen once. Sequencing was performed on PBMCs or T cells enriched from blood (not recorded which). All receptors come from a woman between 35 and 50 years old with acute COVID-19.

V gene TRBV7-2 combines with J gene TRBJ2-7, with 11 positions matching TRBD2. This CDR3 comprises 14 residues. V shed 8 bases and J 2 bases; nucleotides not matched to a gene: 5. The germline V gene encodes CDR1 SGHTA and CDR2 FQGNSA. The CDR3 spells CASHTSGGPYEQYF. CDR3 bases: TGTGCCAGCCATACTAGCGGGGGCCCCTACGAGCAGTACTTC.

CDR3 nucleotide sequence: TGTGCCAGCAGCTACCAAGAGACCCAGTACTTC. This sequence encodes CASSYQETQYF. The chain has TRBV12-3 or TRBV12-4 and TRBJ2-5; D is ambiguous. The germline V and J ends were trimmed by 6 bases and 0 bases, with 2 bases remaining between them. The CDR3 is 11 residues long.